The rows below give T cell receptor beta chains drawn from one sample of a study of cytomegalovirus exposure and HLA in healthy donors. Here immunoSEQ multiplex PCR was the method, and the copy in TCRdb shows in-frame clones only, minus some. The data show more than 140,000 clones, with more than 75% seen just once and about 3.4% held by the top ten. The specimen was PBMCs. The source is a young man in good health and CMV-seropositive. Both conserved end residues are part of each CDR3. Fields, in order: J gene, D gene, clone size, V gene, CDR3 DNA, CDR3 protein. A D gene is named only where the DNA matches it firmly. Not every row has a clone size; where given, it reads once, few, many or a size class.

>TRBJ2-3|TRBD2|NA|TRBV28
TGTGCCAGCAGTCTCAGGGCGGGGGGTAGCACAGATACGCAGTATTTT
CASSLRAGGSTDTQYF
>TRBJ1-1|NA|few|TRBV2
TGTGCCAGCAGCGGTGGGGGCCGAAGTTGGAGGAACACTGAAGCTTTCTTT
CASSGGGRSWRNTEAFF
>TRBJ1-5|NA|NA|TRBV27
TGTGCCAGCAGTTTAGTCGGTCAGCCCCAGCATTTT
CASSLVGQPQHF
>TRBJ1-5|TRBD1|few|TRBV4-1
TGCGCCAGCAGCCCTTCCGGGACAGGCGTCAATCAGCCCCAGCATTTT
CASSPSGTGVNQPQHF
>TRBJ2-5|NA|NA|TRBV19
TGTGCCAGTAGTATTCGACTGGGGAGGAGAGAGACCCAGTACTTC
CASSIRLGRRETQYF
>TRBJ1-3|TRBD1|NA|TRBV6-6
TGTGCCAGCAGGCCAAGGGGGCCTGGAAACACCATATATTTT
CASRPRGPGNTIYF
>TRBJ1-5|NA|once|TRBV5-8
TGTGCCAGCAGCTTCAAGTTGACCGCGGGGCCTAGCAATCAGCCCCAGCATTTT
CASSFKLTAGPSNQPQHF
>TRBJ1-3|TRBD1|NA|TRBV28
TGTGCCAGCAGTGAACAGACAGGGAACACCATATATTTT
CASSEQTGNTIYF
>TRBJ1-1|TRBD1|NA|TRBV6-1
TGTGCCAGCAGTGAGACAGGGGTGGAAACTGAAGCTTTCTTT
CASSETGVETEAFF
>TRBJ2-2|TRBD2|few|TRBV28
TGTGCCAGCACCCTAGCCCTAGCGGGAGGGGTCGGGGAGCTGTTTTTT
CASTLALAGGVGELFF
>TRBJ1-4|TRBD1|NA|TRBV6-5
TGTGCCAGCATTCCCGGGACAGTTAATGAAAAACTGTTTTTT
CASIPGTVNEKLFF
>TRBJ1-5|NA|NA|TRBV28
TGTGCCATTCTTAGGAGGGATAATAGCAATCAGCCCCAGCATTTT
CAILRRDNSNQPQHF
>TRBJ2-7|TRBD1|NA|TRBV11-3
TGTGCCAGCAGCTCAGGGGGTGCTTCCTACGAGCAGTACTTC
CASSSGGASYEQYF
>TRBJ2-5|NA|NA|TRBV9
TGTGCCAGCAGCGGCCTAGGAGAGACCCAGTACTTC
CASSGLGETQYF
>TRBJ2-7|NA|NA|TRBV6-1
TGTGCCAGCAGTGAAGAGAGGTGGCACGAGCAGTACTTC
CASSEERWHEQYF
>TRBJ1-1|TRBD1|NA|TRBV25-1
TGTGCCAGCAGAGCCGGACAGGGCGGAGCTTTCTTT
CASRAGQGGAFF
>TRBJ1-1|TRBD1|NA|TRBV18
TGTGCCAGCTCACCGGCGGGACAGGCGAACACTGAAGCTTTCTTT
CASSPAGQANTEAFF
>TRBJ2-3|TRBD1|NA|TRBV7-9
TGTGCCAGCAGCTTGGGACAGACGTTTAGCACAGATACGCAGTATTTT
CASSLGQTFSTDTQYF
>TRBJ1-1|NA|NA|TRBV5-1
TGCGCCAGCAGCCTTGACGGGGACAACCTGAACACTGAAGCTTTCTTT
CASSLDGDNLNTEAFF
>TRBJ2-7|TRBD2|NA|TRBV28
TGTGCCAGCACCCTCAGCGGGAGTTACGAGCAGTACTTC
CASTLSGSYEQYF
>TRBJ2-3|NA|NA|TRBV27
TGTGCCAGCAGTTCGGACAGGCGGGGGGTGGGGCAGTATTTT
CASSSDRRGVGQYF
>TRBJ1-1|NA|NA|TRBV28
TGTGCCAGCAGTCCGGACAACTCAAGATGGGGCACTGAAGCTTTCTTT
CASSPDNSRWGTEAFF
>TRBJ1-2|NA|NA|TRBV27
TGTGCCACCCGCCGGGGTGTGGGCGAGGGCTATGGCTACACCTTC
CATRRGVGEGYGYTF
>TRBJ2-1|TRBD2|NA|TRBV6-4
TGTGCCAGCAGCGGGGCTAGCGGGAGGGGTATACAGCAGTTCTTC
CASSGASGRGIQQFF
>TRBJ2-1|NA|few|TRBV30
TGTGCCTGGCACGGAGGAGGGTACAATGAGCAGTTCTTC
CAWHGGGYNEQFF
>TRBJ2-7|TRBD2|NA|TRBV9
TGTGCCAGCAGCTTCGGACTAGCGGGAGGCTACGAGCAGTACTTC
CASSFGLAGGYEQYF